This T cell receptor (beta chain) was sequenced during a study of cytomegalovirus exposure and HLA in healthy donors (dated by TCRdb to 2017 to 2019). About the investigation overall: In an earlier analysis of roughly 590 of the donors, about 270 Gb of sequence data and roughly 100 million unique TCR beta sequences from about 190 million T cells were reported. An early release covering some 640 HLA-typed donors comprised about 320 gigabases of sequencing data and roughly 85 million unique TCR sequences. Of the 398 genotyped donors, 65% to 90% fell in the genetic ancestry cluster associated with self-reported Caucasian donors. The aim of the study was to test whether cataloging public T cell receptors could identify signatures of past pathogen exposure. The study used immunosequencing to profile the T cell repertoires of several hundred subjects and linked those repertoires to cytomegalovirus serostatus. A separate validation cohort of roughly 120 different subjects was used in addition to the approximately 610-subject first cohort. The study combined high-throughput TCR immunosequencing, statistical association of individual TCRs with disease status, and machine learning to predict cytomegalovirus infection status. To study patterns of TCR occurrence, a later analysis re-analyzed previously published TCR beta repertoires from 700 or so donors and added high-resolution HLA genotyping. Rather than drawing on any new phenotypic data, the later analysis identified candidate immune exposures from TCR beta sequences and the way those sequences occurred across donors. To decide whether each TCR beta V gene segment behaved as functional or pseudogenic, an earlier analysis of fewer than 750 of the donors relied on high-throughput TCR beta sequencing. Donor age, sex, ethnicity and CMV serostatus were compiled together with the repertoire data. A later genetic analysis used genome-wide SNP genotypes for about 60% of the roughly 700 donors, treating that subset as a discovery cohort. All discovery cohort repertoires had been generated on a single sequencing platform. HLA typing included class I and class II loci at four-digit resolution. Typing coverage differed by locus: A, B, C, DRB1 and DQB1 were typed in about 620-630 donors, DQA1 in 500 to 550, DPA1 in some 600, and DPB1 in just under 490. Because of strong linkage in the cohort, five DR-DQ haplotypes were treated as single units for association and clustering. Across 300 to 500 genotyped donors of the cohort, an average of roughly 250,000 unique TCR beta nucleotide sequences per donor were sequenced, and about a sixth of those sequences were non-productive. What the work shows at the level of the full study, not this receptor alone: The study gave a list of 150 to 200 TCR beta chains associated with cytomegalovirus. Sequencing depth was assumed to be roughly uniform across donors in the presence/absence analyses, though that assumption may not hold. In a later analysis, around 17,000 TCR beta sequences were associated with specific HLA alleles at a false discovery rate of 0.05. A later analysis found that most CMV-associated TCR beta chains appeared HLA-restricted, with HLA associations seemingly driven largely by CMV exposure. A cluster of highly shared sequence variants was judged likely to represent a technical artifact of the sequencing pipeline. A later analysis reported that several top co-occurrence clusters appeared linked to parvovirus B19, influenza, CMV and Epstein-Barr virus. According to a later genetic analysis, donors in an Asian-associated ancestry cluster had fewer N-insertions in productive TCRs than the roughly 700-donor mean. It was suggested by the authors that the approach could potentially be generalized to other disease states and immunological phenotypes. Three of the identified cytomegalovirus-associated TCR beta chains were confirmed in vitro to be specific for cytomegalovirus antigens. Some IMGT-functional V segments, including TRBV6-2 and TRBV6-3, could not be distinguished by the 87-base-pair reads and were therefore excluded. The classifier was reported to diagnose cytomegalovirus status with high specificity and sensitivity in both the original and validation cohorts. In an earlier analysis of around 600 of the donors, most TCR beta V segments were observed in productive rearrangements about 87% or about 30% of the time, broadly matching IMGT annotations. An association between a missense DCLRE1C variant and V-gene and J-gene trimming of TCR beta chains was found in a later genetic analysis and replicated in an independent cohort. Approximately 18 rarely observed V segments, including chromosome 9 orphons, were excluded from the earlier analysis of a few hundred of the donors because counts were too low. A further reported finding was that TCR beta sequences accurately predicted the HLA-A and HLA-B alleles for most subjects in the first cohort. Assigning TCR associations to individual alleles was difficult when HLA alleles, especially DR and DQ, strongly co-occurred. In this cohort, only TCR beta chains were sequenced, and detectable features were limited by the absence of alpha or paired-chain data. Correlated functional status among segregating V segments might reflect linkage disequilibrium, but an unknown experimental factor could not be ruled out. In a later analysis, TCR association rates were found to vary across HLA loci, with the most associated TCRs seen for DRB1 alleles and the fewest for HLA-C alleles. A later analysis found that HLA-associated TCR beta chains were more clonally expanded and had lower generation probabilities than equally common non-associated chains. HLA typing was unavailable for some donors at each locus, so association tests used only the typed subset. Across donors, most TCR sequences were observed very rarely, whereas some public TCRs were present in many individuals. CMV serostatus was the only immune exposure information available for the cohort.

As to this clone: Its target antigen remains unknown. It has no much larger one-base neighbor in the sample; base qualities were not kept.

Clipping removes 4 bases from V and 2 bases from J, with 12 as the unmatched junction base count. The cysteine opens and the phenylalanine closes a CDR3 of 18 amino acids. Only the CDR3 DNA stays, 54 bases, in frame from base 1. Taken from the germline V gene (reference sequence), the CDR1 and CDR2 loops are SGHKS and YYEKEE. The cohort consisted of hundreds of healthy bone marrow donors. Cohort members were all nominally healthy when sampled, although unrecorded immune exposures were likely present. The donor was CMV seropositive and belonged to the group of 250 to 300 seropositive cohort members. Every donor gave a peripheral blood sample, and the peripheral blood mononuclear cells from that sample were used for TCR beta sequencing. The Qiagen DNeasy Blood Extraction Kit was used to extract genomic DNA from the blood cell samples. Libraries were constructed by the immunoSEQ multiplex PCR assay. For the multiplex PCR, a mixture combining 60 forward primers for TCR Vbeta segments and 13 reverse primers for TCR Jbeta segments was used. The CDR3 region of rearranged TCR beta genes was amplified from genomic DNA with a multiplex PCR assay. The amplified TCR beta libraries were sequenced on the Illumina HiSeq System as 87-base-pair reads. The authors' pipeline ran thus. In a later analysis, around 80 million unique TCR beta chains were counted across the approximately 640 repertoires, and roughly 10 million of these chains were shared by at least two donors. Raw reads were error-corrected and collapsed into unique sequences by a nearest-neighbor algorithm in which closely related sequences were merged to remove PCR and sequencing errors. To assign V, D and J gene segments, CDR3 sequences were aligned to IMGT reference sequences. Each retained sequence needed at least a six-nucleotide match to both a V gene segment and a J gene segment. Rearrangements were called productive when the CDR3 lacked stop codons and stayed in frame with V and J; all others were non-productive. CDR3 was defined by IMGT convention, running from the second conserved V-encoded cysteine to the conserved J-encoded phenylalanine. In an earlier analysis of around 640 of the donors, sequences lacking an unambiguous match to a single V gene segment were excluded. An earlier analysis of approximately 590 of the donors called V segments functional above 56.7% productive rearrangements and segregating when the between-donor standard deviation exceeded 5%. A statistical classification framework was built for diagnosing cytomegalovirus status from the catalog of TCR beta chain sequences. A later analysis assigned V and J genes by comparing TCR nucleotide sequences with IMGT/GENE-DB human TR gene sequences. The TCRdist pipeline was used in a later analysis to assign CDR3 sequences and most-parsimonious VDJ recombination scenarios. In a later analysis, every TCR beta chain was defined by the combination of its CDR3 amino acid sequence and its V-gene family, and reads without a unique V-gene family were dropped. As a way to deal with suspected cross-contamination and a sequencing artifact, a later analysis dropped hundreds of nucleotide sequences that were highly shared and had low generation probability. In a later analysis, a clonal expansion index was calculated for each public chain from normalized within-repertoire ranks of inferred template counts. A later analysis computed generation probabilities with a VDJ recombination model fitted to out-of-frame rearrangements, and checked the results against IGoR. Hypergeometric tests were used in a later analysis to score TCR-TCR, TCR-HLA and TCR-CMV co-occurrence, with a repertoire-size bias correction applied to the TCR pairs. A later analysis estimated false discovery rates by permuting HLA or CMV assignments 20 times. In a later analysis, co-occurring TCRs were grouped using DBSCAN, and TCRdist sequence similarity was added for clustering within HLA-allele-positive subsets. Repertoires with fewer than 30,000 or more than 120,000 public chains were left out of co-occurrence clustering, as were about 5 repertoires with anomalous nucleotide sharing. TCRdb stores this immuneACCESS table with in-frame sequences only. Part of the clones is absent; in the studies checked, under half of the shortfall reflects unresolved V genes, and no reason is known for the rest. That table is the source of V, J and clone size, and D and trimming were worked out from the DNA. The sample table records about 110,000 clones; about 80% of these occur just once. The ten largest clones take up roughly 2.7% of the sample.

The sequence joins TRBV5-5 to TRBJ2-5; a stretch of 12 junction bases matches TRBD2. The material sequenced was PBMCs. This TCR derives from a man aged 50 or older in good health and CMV-seropositive. The DNA is TGTGCCAGCAGCCTGGGAGGGCGGCTAGCGGGGGGGCAAGAGACCCAGTACTTC. The resulting protein is CASSLGGRLAGGQETQYF. Full variable domain (CDR3 extended with the reference TRBV5-5 and TRBJ2-5 proteins): DAGVTQSPTHLIKTRGQQVTLRCSPISGHKSVSWYQQVLGQGPQFIFQYYEKEERGRGNFPDRFSARQFPNYSSELNVNALLLGDSALYLCASSLGGRLAGGQETQYFGPGTRLLVL.